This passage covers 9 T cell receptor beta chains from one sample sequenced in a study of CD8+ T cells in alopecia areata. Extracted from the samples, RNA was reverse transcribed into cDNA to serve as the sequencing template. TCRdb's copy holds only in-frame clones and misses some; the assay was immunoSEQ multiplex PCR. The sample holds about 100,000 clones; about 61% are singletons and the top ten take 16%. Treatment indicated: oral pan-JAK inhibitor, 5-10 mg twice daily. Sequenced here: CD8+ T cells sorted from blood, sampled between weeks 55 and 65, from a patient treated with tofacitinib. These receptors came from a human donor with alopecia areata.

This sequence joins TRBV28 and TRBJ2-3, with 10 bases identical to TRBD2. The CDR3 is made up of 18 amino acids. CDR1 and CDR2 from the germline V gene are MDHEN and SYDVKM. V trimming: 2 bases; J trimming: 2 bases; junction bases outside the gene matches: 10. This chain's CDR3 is CASSLIVASGGFTDTQYF. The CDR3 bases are TGTGCCAGCAGTTTAATAGTGGCTAGCGGGGGATTCACAGATACGCAGTATTTT.

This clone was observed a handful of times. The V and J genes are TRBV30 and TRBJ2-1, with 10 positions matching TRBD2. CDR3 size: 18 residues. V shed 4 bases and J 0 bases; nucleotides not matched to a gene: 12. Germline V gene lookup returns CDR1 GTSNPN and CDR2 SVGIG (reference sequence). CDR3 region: CAWIPGLAIPSSYNEQFF. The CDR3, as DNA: TGTGCCTGGATTCCGGGACTAGCGATCCCGAGCTCCTACAATGAGCAGTTCTTC.

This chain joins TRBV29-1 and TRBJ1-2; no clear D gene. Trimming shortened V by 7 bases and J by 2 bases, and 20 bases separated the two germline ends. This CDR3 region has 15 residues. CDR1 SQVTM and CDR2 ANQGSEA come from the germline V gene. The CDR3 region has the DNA TGCAGCGCCCCCTCTATCGGGCAGGAAAACTATGGCTACACCTTC. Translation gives CSAPSIGQENYGYTF.

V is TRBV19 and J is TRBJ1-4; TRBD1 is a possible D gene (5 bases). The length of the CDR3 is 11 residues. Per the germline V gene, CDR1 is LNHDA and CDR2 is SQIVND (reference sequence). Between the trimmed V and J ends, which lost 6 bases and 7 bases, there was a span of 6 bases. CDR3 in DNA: TGTGCCAGTAGGGGGACTGAAAAACTGTTTTTT. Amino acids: CASRGTEKLFF.

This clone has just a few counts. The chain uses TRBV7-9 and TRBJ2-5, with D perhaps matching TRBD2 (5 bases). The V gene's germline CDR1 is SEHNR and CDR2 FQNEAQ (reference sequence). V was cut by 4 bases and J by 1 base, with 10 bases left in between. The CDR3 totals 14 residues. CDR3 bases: TGTGCCAGCAGCTACAAAGCGGCCCAAGAGACCCAGTACTTC. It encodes CASSYKAAQETQYF.

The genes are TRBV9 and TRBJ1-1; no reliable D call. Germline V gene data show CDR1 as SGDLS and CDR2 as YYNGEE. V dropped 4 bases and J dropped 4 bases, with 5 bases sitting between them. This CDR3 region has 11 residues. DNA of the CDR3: TGTGCCAGCAGCCTAATCACTGAAGCTTTCTTT. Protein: CASSLITEAFF. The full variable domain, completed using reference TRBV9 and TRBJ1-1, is DSGVTQTPKHLITATGQRVTLRCSPRSGDLSVYWYQQSLDQGLQFLIQYYNGEERAKGNILERFSAQQFPDLHSELNLSSLELGDSALYFCASSLITEAFFGQGTRLTVV.

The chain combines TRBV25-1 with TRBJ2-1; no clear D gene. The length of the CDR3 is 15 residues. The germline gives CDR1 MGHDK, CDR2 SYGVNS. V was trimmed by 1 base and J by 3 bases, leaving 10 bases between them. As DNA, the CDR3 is TGTGCCAGCAGTGAATGGGCAGGTTTCTACAATGAGCAGTTCTTC. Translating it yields CASSEWAGFYNEQFF.

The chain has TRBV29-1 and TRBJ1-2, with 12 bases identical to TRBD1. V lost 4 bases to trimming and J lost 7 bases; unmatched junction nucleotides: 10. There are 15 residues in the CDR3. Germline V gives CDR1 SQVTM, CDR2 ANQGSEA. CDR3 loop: CSVGSGTGGTVGYTF. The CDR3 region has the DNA TGCAGCGTTGGTTCAGGGACAGGGGGCACAGTTGGCTACACCTTC.

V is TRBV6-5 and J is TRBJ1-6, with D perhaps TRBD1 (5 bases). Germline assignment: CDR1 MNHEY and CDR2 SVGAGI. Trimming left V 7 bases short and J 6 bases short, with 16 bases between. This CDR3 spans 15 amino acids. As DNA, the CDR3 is TGTGCCAGCACCCGGGCGGGGGGGGTTAATTCACCCCTCCACTTT. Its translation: CASTRAGGVNSPLHF.